Listed below are T cell receptor beta chains from one sample, sequenced in a study of control samples from healthy donors and cancer patients. Sequencing used immunoSEQ multiplex PCR; TCRdb keeps in-frame clones, though not all of them. There are about 190,000 clones in the sample; about 91% occur only once, and around 1.9% lies in the top ten. The sequencing input was blood. The receptors derive from a man aged 25-45 years in good health. CDR3s include the opening cysteine and the closing phenylalanine or tryptophan. D genes are given only for firm matches. The size field is filled for only some rows; it gives once, few, many or a size class.

CDR3aa: CASRRNRDRVDGYTF
CDR3nt: TGTGCCAGCAGGCGGAACCGGGACAGGGTCGATGGCTACACCTTC
v_gene: TRBV7-9
abundance: .
j_gene: TRBJ1-2
d_gene: TRBD1

CDR3aa: CAISELGQGADYTF
CDR3nt: TGTGCCATCAGTGAGTTGGGACAGGGGGCCGACTACACCTTC
v_gene: TRBV10-3
abundance: .
j_gene: TRBJ1-2
d_gene: TRBD1

CDR3aa: CASSSGQNEQYF
CDR3nt: TGCGCCAGCAGCTCTGGACAGAACGAGCAGTACTTC
v_gene: TRBV5-1
abundance: few
j_gene: TRBJ2-7
d_gene: .

CDR3aa: CASSHGQGVKAFF
CDR3nt: TGCGCCAGCAGCCACGGACAGGGGGTGAAAGCTTTCTTT
v_gene: TRBV4-1
abundance: .
j_gene: TRBJ1-1
d_gene: TRBD1

CDR3aa: CASSPTGRRGSNQPQHF
CDR3nt: TGTGCCAGCAGCCCGACAGGGAGGAGGGGTAGCAATCAGCCCCAGCATTTT
v_gene: TRBV6-2/TRBV6-3
abundance: .
j_gene: TRBJ1-5
d_gene: TRBD1

CDR3aa: CASSFDGRAEAFF
CDR3nt: TGTGCCAGCAGCTTTGACGGCCGGGCTGAAGCTTTCTTT
v_gene: TRBV7-3
abundance: .
j_gene: TRBJ1-1
d_gene: .

CDR3aa: CASSQDEGENIQYF
CDR3nt: TGCGCCAGCAGCCAAGACGAGGGGGAAAACATTCAGTACTTC
v_gene: TRBV4-1
abundance: .
j_gene: TRBJ2-4
d_gene: .

CDR3aa: CSARALAQQFF
CDR3nt: TGCAGTGCTAGAGCACTAGCTCAGCAGTTCTTC
v_gene: TRBV20-1
abundance: .
j_gene: TRBJ2-1
d_gene: .

CDR3aa: CASTPWGYRGYTF
CDR3nt: TGTGCCAGCACCCCATGGGGCTATCGTGGCTACACCTTC
v_gene: TRBV12-3/TRBV12-4
abundance: .
j_gene: TRBJ1-2
d_gene: .

CDR3aa: CASSLRDLGFTEAFF
CDR3nt: TGCGCCAGCAGCCTTCGGGACTTGGGGTTCACTGAAGCTTTCTTT
v_gene: TRBV5-1
abundance: .
j_gene: TRBJ1-1
d_gene: .

CDR3aa: CATSGDGLYGYTF
CDR3nt: TGTGCCACCAGTGGTGACGGTCTCTATGGCTACACCTTC
v_gene: TRBV24-1
abundance: .
j_gene: TRBJ1-2
d_gene: .

CDR3aa: CASTRPGFGNTIYF
CDR3nt: TGTGCCAGTACCCGCCCCGGTTTTGGAAACACCATATATTTT
v_gene: TRBV19
abundance: .
j_gene: TRBJ1-3
d_gene: .

CDR3aa: CAWSVRGSSGNTIYF
CDR3nt: TGTGCCTGGAGTGTCAGGGGTTCGTCTGGAAACACCATATATTTT
v_gene: TRBV30
abundance: .
j_gene: TRBJ1-3
d_gene: .

CDR3aa: CAISGNSYEQYF
CDR3nt: TGTGCCATCAGCGGGAACTCCTACGAGCAGTACTTC
v_gene: TRBV10-3
abundance: .
j_gene: TRBJ2-7
d_gene: .

CDR3aa: CASSRGPEKLFF
CDR3nt: TGTGCCAGCAGCCGTGGACCGGAAAAACTGTTTTTT
v_gene: TRBV5-8
abundance: .
j_gene: TRBJ1-4
d_gene: .

CDR3aa: CASSQDSSGTTDTQYF
CDR3nt: TGCGCCAGCAGCCAAGATTCAAGCGGGACCACAGATACGCAGTATTTT
v_gene: TRBV4-1
abundance: .
j_gene: TRBJ2-3
d_gene: TRBD2

CDR3aa: CASSSPDQNTGELFF
CDR3nt: TGTGCCAGCAGCTCCCCGGACCAGAACACCGGGGAGCTGTTTTTT
v_gene: TRBV7-9
abundance: .
j_gene: TRBJ2-2
d_gene: .

CDR3aa: CASSQGRGRSSGNTIYF
CDR3nt: TGCGCCAGCAGCCAAGGAAGAGGTCGATCCTCTGGAAACACCATATATTTT
v_gene: TRBV4-1
abundance: .
j_gene: TRBJ1-3
d_gene: .

CDR3aa: CASSNPRPTGWGTEAFF
CDR3nt: TGTGCCAGCAGCAACCCCCGGCCGACAGGGTGGGGAACTGAAGCTTTCTTT
v_gene: TRBV21-1
abundance: .
j_gene: TRBJ1-1
d_gene: .

CDR3aa: CASSFSGSYNSPLHF
CDR3nt: TGTGCCAGCAGTTTTTCAGGCTCCTATAATTCACCCCTCCACTTT
v_gene: TRBV27
abundance: few
j_gene: TRBJ1-6
d_gene: .

CDR3aa: CASSLIRPGEDEAFF
CDR3nt: TGCGCCAGCAGCTTGATTCGGCCAGGGGAGGATGAAGCTTTCTTT
v_gene: TRBV5-1
abundance: .
j_gene: TRBJ1-1
d_gene: .

CDR3aa: CASSYTGRGNGYTF
CDR3nt: TGTGCCAGCAGTTATACGGGCAGGGGAAATGGCTACACCTTC
v_gene: TRBV6-5
abundance: .
j_gene: TRBJ1-2
d_gene: .

CDR3aa: CASSPPDQGGNTIYF
CDR3nt: TGTGCCAGCTCACCACCGGACCAGGGAGGAAACACCATATATTTT
v_gene: TRBV18
abundance: .
j_gene: TRBJ1-3
d_gene: .

CDR3aa: CASSLGQPSSGNTIYF
CDR3nt: TGTGCCAGCAGCCTTGGACAACCGAGCTCTGGAAACACCATATATTTT
v_gene: TRBV7-9
abundance: .
j_gene: TRBJ1-3
d_gene: .

CDR3aa: CASSLTGAGYTF
CDR3nt: TGTGCCAGCAGCTTGACAGGGGCTGGCTACACCTTC
v_gene: TRBV5-6
abundance: few
j_gene: TRBJ1-2
d_gene: TRBD1

CDR3aa: CASSLTGVDYGYTF
CDR3nt: TGTGCCAGCAGCTTAACAGGGGTCGACTATGGCTACACCTTC
v_gene: TRBV7-9
abundance: .
j_gene: TRBJ1-2
d_gene: TRBD1

CDR3aa: CASSEFGPGNTIYF
CDR3nt: TGTGCCAGCAGTGAATTCGGCCCTGGAAACACCATATATTTT
v_gene: TRBV6-1
abundance: few
j_gene: TRBJ1-3
d_gene: .

CDR3aa: CASSFVDIQYF
CDR3nt: TGTGCCAGCAGTTTTGTGGACATTCAGTACTTC
v_gene: TRBV6-6
abundance: .
j_gene: TRBJ2-4
d_gene: .

CDR3aa: CASSESSGGSFDEQYF
CDR3nt: TGTGCCAGCAGTGAATCGTCGGGGGGATCCTTCGACGAGCAGTACTTC
v_gene: TRBV6-1
abundance: .
j_gene: TRBJ2-7
d_gene: TRBD2

CDR3aa: CASSSTGRSETQYF
CDR3nt: TGTGCCAGCAGTTCAACCGGACGGTCGGAGACCCAGTACTTC
v_gene: TRBV6-2/TRBV6-3
abundance: .
j_gene: TRBJ2-5
d_gene: .

CDR3aa: CASHQGRTGELFF
CDR3nt: TGTGCCAGTCATCAGGGGAGAACCGGGGAGCTGTTTTTT
v_gene: TRBV19
abundance: .
j_gene: TRBJ2-2
d_gene: .

CDR3aa: CARSFRFRGNNTEAFF
CDR3nt: TGTGCCAGAAGCTTTAGGTTTAGGGGGAATAACACTGAAGCTTTCTTT
v_gene: TRBV7-5
abundance: .
j_gene: TRBJ1-1
d_gene: .

CDR3aa: CASSQGAAGQGKAGELFF
CDR3nt: TGTGCCAGCAGCCAGGGTGCCGCGGGACAGGGAAAAGCCGGGGAGCTGTTTTTT
v_gene: TRBV3-1/TRBV3-2
abundance: .
j_gene: TRBJ2-2
d_gene: TRBD1

CDR3aa: CASRRTIFGSTIYF
CDR3nt: TGTGCCAGCAGAAGGACCATCTTCGGAAGCACCATATATTTT
v_gene: TRBV6-5
abundance: .
j_gene: TRBJ1-3
d_gene: .

CDR3aa: CASSLFGGATGELFF
CDR3nt: TGCGCCAGCAGCCTCTTCGGGGGGGCCACCGGGGAGCTGTTTTTT
v_gene: TRBV4-1
abundance: .
j_gene: TRBJ2-2
d_gene: TRBD2

CDR3aa: CASSPTGHGETQYF
CDR3nt: TGTGCCAGCAGCCCGACAGGACACGGAGAGACCCAGTACTTC
v_gene: TRBV7-9
abundance: .
j_gene: TRBJ2-5
d_gene: .

CDR3aa: CASSPLGGAVYEQYF
CDR3nt: TGTGCCAGCAGCCCACTCGGGGGGGCGGTCTACGAGCAGTACTTC
v_gene: TRBV7-7
abundance: .
j_gene: TRBJ2-7
d_gene: TRBD2

CDR3aa: CASSYGPRQETQYF
CDR3nt: TGTGCCAGCAGTTACGGACCGCGACAAGAGACCCAGTACTTC
v_gene: TRBV2
abundance: .
j_gene: TRBJ2-5
d_gene: .

CDR3aa: CASGLGPKGGEQYF
CDR3nt: TGTGCTAGTGGTTTGGGACCAAAAGGGGGCGAGCAGTACTTC
v_gene: TRBV12-5
abundance: .
j_gene: TRBJ2-7
d_gene: .

CDR3aa: CASSPERQGWSYNSPLHF
CDR3nt: TGTGCCAGCAGCCCGGAGAGGCAGGGGTGGTCCTATAATTCACCCCTCCACTTT
v_gene: TRBV7-2
abundance: .
j_gene: TRBJ1-6
d_gene: .

CDR3aa: CASSTGSAGSPLHF
CDR3nt: TGTGCCAGTTCCACGGGATCAGCAGGTTCACCCCTCCACTTT
v_gene: TRBV19
abundance: .
j_gene: TRBJ1-6
d_gene: .

CDR3aa: CASALNRGQSSGNTIYF
CDR3nt: TGTGCCAGTGCCCTCAATCGGGGACAGAGCTCTGGAAACACCATATATTTT
v_gene: TRBV7-9
abundance: once
j_gene: TRBJ1-3
d_gene: TRBD1

CDR3aa: CASSGTGALYEQYF
CDR3nt: TGCGCCAGCAGCGGGACAGGGGCCCTATACGAGCAGTACTTC
v_gene: TRBV5-1
abundance: .
j_gene: TRBJ2-7
d_gene: TRBD1

CDR3aa: CASSSGEDGGADTQYF
CDR3nt: TGCGCCAGCAGCTCTGGGGAGGACGGGGGCGCAGATACGCAGTATTTT
v_gene: TRBV5-1
abundance: .
j_gene: TRBJ2-3
d_gene: .

CDR3aa: CASSFWGVQPQHF
CDR3nt: TGTGCCAGCAGTTTCTGGGGCGTCCAGCCCCAGCATTTT
v_gene: TRBV12-3/TRBV12-4
abundance: .
j_gene: TRBJ1-5
d_gene: .

CDR3aa: CASSLTGSYEQYF
CDR3nt: TGTGCCAGCAGTTTAACAGGGTCCTACGAGCAGTACTTC
v_gene: TRBV27
abundance: .
j_gene: TRBJ2-7
d_gene: .

CDR3aa: CASSIAGANGELFF
CDR3nt: TGTGCCAGTAGTATTGCCGGGGCAAACGGGGAGCTGTTTTTT
v_gene: TRBV19
abundance: .
j_gene: TRBJ2-2
d_gene: .

CDR3aa: CASSLGGGAAYEQYF
CDR3nt: TGTGCCAGCAGCTTAGGAGGGGGGGCCGCCTACGAGCAGTACTTC
v_gene: TRBV11-2
abundance: .
j_gene: TRBJ2-7
d_gene: .

CDR3aa: CASSSGTPGAQYF
CDR3nt: TGTGCCAGCAGCTCCGGGACCCCCGGAGCCCAGTACTTC
v_gene: TRBV9
abundance: .
j_gene: TRBJ2-5
d_gene: .

CDR3aa: CASSLGTFATNEKLFF
CDR3nt: TGTGCCAGCAGCTTAGGGACGTTTGCAACTAATGAAAAACTGTTTTTT
v_gene: TRBV7-2
abundance: .
j_gene: TRBJ1-4
d_gene: .

CDR3aa: CAWRVLMNTEAFF
CDR3nt: TGTGCCTGGAGGGTGTTAATGAACACTGAAGCTTTCTTT
v_gene: TRBV30
abundance: once
j_gene: TRBJ1-1
d_gene: .

CDR3aa: CASSPRDSLIYGYEQYF
CDR3nt: TGCGCCAGCAGCCCCCGGGACAGCCTAATCTACGGCTACGAGCAGTACTTC
v_gene: TRBV5-1
abundance: .
j_gene: TRBJ2-7
d_gene: TRBD1